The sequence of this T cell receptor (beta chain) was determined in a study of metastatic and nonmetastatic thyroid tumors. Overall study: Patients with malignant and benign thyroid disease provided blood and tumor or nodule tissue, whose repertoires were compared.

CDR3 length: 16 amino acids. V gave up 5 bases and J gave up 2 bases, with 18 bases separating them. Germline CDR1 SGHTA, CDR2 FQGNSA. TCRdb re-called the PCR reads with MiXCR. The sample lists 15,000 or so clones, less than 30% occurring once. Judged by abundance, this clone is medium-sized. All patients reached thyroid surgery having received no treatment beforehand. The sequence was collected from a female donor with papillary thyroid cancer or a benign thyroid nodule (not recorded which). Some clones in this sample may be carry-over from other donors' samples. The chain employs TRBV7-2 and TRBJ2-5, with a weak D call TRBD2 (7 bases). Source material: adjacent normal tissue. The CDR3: CASSPPRGGLQETQYF. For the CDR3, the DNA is TGTGCCAGCAGCCCCCCGAGGGGGGGGCTACAAGAGACCCAGTACTTC.